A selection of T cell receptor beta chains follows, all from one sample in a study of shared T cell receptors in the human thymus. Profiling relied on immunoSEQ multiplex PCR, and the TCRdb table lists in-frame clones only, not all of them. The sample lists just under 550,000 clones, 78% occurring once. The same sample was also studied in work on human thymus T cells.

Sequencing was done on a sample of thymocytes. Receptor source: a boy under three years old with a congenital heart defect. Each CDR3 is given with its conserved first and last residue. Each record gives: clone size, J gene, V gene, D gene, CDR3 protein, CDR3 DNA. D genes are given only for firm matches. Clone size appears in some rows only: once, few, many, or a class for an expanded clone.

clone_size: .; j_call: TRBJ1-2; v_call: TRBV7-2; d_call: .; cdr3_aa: CASSSGTAYGYTF; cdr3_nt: TGTGCCAGCAGCTCCGGGACTGCCTATGGCTACACCTTC
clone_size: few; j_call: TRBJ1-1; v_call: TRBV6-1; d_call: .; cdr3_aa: CASRERRAEAFF; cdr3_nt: TGTGCCAGCAGGGAGAGGAGGGCTGAAGCTTTCTTT
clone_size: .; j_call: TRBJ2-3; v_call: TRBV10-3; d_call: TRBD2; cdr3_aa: CASSRVAGAHADTQYF; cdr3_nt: TGTGCCTCCTCTCGTGTAGCGGGAGCCCATGCAGATACGCAGTATTTT
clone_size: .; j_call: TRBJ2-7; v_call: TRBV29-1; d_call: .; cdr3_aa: CSPDYEQYF; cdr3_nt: TGCAGCCCAGACTACGAGCAGTACTTC
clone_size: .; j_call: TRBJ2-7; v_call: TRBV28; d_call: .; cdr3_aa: CASSTRLESYEQYF; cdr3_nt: TGTGCCAGCAGTACTAGACTAGAATCCTACGAGCAGTACTTC
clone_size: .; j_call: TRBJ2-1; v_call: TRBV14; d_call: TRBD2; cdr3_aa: CASSQESGDSYNEQFF; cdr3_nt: TGTGCCAGCAGCCAAGAGAGCGGGGATTCCTACAATGAGCAGTTCTTC
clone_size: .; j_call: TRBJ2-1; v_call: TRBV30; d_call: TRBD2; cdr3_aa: CASYGRGGSSYNEQFF; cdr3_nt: TGTGCCTCTTACGGGCGGGGGGGGAGCTCCTACAATGAGCAGTTCTTC
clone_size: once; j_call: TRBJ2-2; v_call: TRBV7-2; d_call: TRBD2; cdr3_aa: CASSFPLAGSNTGELFF; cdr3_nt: TGTGCCAGCAGTTTCCCTTTAGCGGGTTCGAACACCGGGGAGCTGTTTTTT
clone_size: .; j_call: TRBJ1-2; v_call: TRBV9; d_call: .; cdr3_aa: CASSVAPGEKGYTF; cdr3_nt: TGTGCCAGCAGCGTAGCTCCAGGGGAGAAGGGCTACACCTTC
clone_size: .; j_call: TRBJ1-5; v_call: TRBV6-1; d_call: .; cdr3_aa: CASSEIYRGNQPQHF; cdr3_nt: TGTGCCAGCAGTGAAATCTACAGGGGCAATCAGCCCCAGCATTTT
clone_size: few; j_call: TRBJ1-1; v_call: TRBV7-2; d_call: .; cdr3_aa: CASSFGRGNTEAFF; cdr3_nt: TGTGCCAGCAGCTTTGGCAGGGGGAACACTGAAGCTTTCTTT
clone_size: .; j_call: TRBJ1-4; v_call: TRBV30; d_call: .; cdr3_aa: CAWSVWAGREKLFF; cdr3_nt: TGTGCCTGGAGTGTATGGGCAGGGAGGGAAAAACTGTTTTTT
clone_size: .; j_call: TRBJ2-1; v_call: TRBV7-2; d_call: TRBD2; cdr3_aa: CATGGTSGVGGEQFF; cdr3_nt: TGTGCCACCGGAGGGACTAGCGGGGTCGGGGGTGAGCAGTTCTTC
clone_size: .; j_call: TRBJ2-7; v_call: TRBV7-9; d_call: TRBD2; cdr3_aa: CASTPGGPYEQYF; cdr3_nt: TGTGCCAGCACCCCGGGGGGGCCCTACGAGCAGTACTTC
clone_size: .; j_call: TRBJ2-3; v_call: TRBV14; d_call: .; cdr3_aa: CASSQPPRGTDTQYF; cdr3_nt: TGTGCCAGCAGCCAACCGCCCCGGGGCACAGATACGCAGTATTTT
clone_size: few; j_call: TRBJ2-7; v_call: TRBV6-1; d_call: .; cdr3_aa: CASSEVGSSYEQYF; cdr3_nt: TGTGCCAGCAGTGAAGTGGGCAGCTCCTACGAGCAGTACTTC
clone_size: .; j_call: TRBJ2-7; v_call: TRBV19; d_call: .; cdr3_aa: CASSSYDPEVGYEQYF; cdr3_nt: TGTGCCAGTAGCTCATATGACCCGGAGGTAGGCTACGAGCAGTACTTC
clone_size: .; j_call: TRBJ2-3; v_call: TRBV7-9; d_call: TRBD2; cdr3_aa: CASSLVGGRTCPDTQYF; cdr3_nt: TGTGCCAGCAGCTTAGTAGGCGGGAGAACCTGCCCAGATACGCAGTATTTT
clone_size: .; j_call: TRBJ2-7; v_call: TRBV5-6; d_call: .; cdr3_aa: CASSLPDGGPPYEQYF; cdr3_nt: TGTGCCAGCAGCCTACCGGACGGGGGTCCGCCCTACGAGCAGTACTTC
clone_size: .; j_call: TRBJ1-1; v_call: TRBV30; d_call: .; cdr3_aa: CAWSVRETEAFF; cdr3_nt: TGTGCCTGGAGTGTGCGAGAGACTGAAGCTTTCTTT
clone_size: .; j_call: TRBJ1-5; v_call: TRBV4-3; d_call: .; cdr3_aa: CASSQEGRRDQPQHF; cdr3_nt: TGCGCCAGCAGCCAAGAGGGAAGGAGGGATCAGCCCCAGCATTTT
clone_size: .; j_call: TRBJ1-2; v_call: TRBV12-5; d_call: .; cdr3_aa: CASARGSGADYGYTF; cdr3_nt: TGTGCTAGTGCCCGAGGGTCAGGGGCGGACTATGGCTACACCTTC
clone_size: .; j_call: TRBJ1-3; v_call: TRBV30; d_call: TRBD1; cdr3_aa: CAWRVEGALGNTIYF; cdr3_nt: TGTGCCTGGAGGGTAGAGGGGGCGTTAGGAAACACCATATATTTT
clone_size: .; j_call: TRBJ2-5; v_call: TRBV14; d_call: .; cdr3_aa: CASSQGPTGKETQYF; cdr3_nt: TGTGCCAGCAGCCAAGGTCCCACGGGAAAAGAGACCCAGTACTTC
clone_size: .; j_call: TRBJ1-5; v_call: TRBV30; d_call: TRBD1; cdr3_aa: CAWGTRGPLNQPQHF; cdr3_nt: TGTGCCTGGGGGACCAGGGGGCCCCTGAATCAGCCCCAGCATTTT
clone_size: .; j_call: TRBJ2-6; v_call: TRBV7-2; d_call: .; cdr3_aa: CASSLLGHGANVLTF; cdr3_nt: TGTGCCAGCAGCCTGCTGGGGCATGGGGCCAACGTCCTGACTTTC
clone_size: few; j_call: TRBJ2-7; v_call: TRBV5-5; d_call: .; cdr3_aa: CASNEQYF; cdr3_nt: TGTGCCTCCAACGAGCAGTACTTC
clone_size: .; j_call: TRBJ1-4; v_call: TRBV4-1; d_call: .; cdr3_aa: CASNVGGRGAPNEKLFF; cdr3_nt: TGCGCCAGCAACGTAGGGGGTCGGGGGGCGCCAAATGAAAAACTGTTTTTT
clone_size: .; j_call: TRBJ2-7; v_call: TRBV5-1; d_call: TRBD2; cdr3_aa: CASSPAGTSGYEQYF; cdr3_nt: TGCGCCAGCAGCCCGGCCGGGACTAGCGGCTACGAGCAGTACTTC
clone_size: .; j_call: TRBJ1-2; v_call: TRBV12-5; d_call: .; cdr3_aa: CASGLDGAGSGGYTF; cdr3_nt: TGTGCTAGTGGTTTGGACGGGGCCGGGAGTGGTGGCTACACCTTC
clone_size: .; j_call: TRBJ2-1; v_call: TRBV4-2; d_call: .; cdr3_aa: CASSQYPGLRSYNEQFF; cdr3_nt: TGTGCCAGCAGCCAGTACCCGGGACTTCGCTCATACAATGAGCAGTTCTTC
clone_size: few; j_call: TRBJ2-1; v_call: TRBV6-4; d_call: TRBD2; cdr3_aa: CASSLTSGYNEQFF; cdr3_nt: TGTGCCAGCAGTCTGACTAGCGGCTACAATGAGCAGTTCTTC
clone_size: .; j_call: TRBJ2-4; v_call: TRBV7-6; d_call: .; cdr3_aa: CASSSGRGFGLAKNIQYF; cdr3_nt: TGTGCCAGCAGCTCAGGGCGGGGCTTTGGGCTAGCCAAAAACATTCAGTACTTC
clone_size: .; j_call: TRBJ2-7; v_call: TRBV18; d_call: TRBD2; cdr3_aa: CASSLRGGPHEQYF; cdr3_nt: TGTGCCAGCTCACTGAGGGGAGGGCCCCACGAGCAGTACTTC
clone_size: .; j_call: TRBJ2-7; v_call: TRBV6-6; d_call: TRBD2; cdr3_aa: CASSYWGTSWQDEQYF; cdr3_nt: TGTGCCAGCAGTTACTGGGGGACTAGTTGGCAAGACGAGCAGTACTTC
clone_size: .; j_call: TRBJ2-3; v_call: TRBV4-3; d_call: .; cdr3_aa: CASSQEAGWAQYF; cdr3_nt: TGCGCCAGCAGCCAAGAAGCAGGTTGGGCGCAGTATTTT
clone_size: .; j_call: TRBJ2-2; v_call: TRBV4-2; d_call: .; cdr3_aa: CAQGRRTSNTGELFF; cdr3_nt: TGTGCCCAGGGCAGACGGACGTCCAACACCGGGGAGCTGTTTTTT
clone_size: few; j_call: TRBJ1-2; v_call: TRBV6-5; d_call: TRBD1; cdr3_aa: CASSPTGDSWYGYTF; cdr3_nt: TGTGCCAGCAGCCCGACAGGGGACTCGTGGTATGGCTACACCTTC
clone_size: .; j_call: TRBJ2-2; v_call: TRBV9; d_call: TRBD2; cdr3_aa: CASSPQGLADTGELFF; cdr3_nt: TGTGCCAGCAGCCCCCAAGGACTAGCGGACACCGGGGAGCTGTTTTTT
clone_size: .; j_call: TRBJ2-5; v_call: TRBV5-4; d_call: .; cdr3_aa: CASNPPGEETQYF; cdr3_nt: TGTGCCAGCAACCCCCCAGGGGAAGAGACCCAGTACTTC
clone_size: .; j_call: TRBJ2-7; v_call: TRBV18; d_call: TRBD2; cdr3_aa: CASSPPPSGRGCEQYF; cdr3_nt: TGTGCCAGCTCACCACCGCCTAGCGGGAGGGGTTGCGAGCAGTACTTC
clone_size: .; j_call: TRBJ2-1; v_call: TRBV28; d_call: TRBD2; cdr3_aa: CASSLGLAGTNEQFF; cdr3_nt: TGTGCCAGCAGTTTAGGACTAGCGGGTACCAATGAGCAGTTCTTC
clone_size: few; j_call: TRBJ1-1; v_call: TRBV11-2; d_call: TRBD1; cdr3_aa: CASSLVEWDRGDMNTEAFF; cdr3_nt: TGTGCCAGCAGCTTAGTTGAGTGGGACAGGGGGGACATGAACACTGAAGCTTTCTTT
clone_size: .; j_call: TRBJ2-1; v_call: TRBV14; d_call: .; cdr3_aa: CASSQDRRDFSYNEQFF; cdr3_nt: TGTGCCAGCAGCCAAGATAGGCGGGACTTCTCTTACAATGAGCAGTTCTTC
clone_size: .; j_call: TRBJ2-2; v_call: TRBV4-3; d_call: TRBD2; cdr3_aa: CASSQDLQGGKGELFF; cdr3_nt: TGCGCCAGCAGCCAAGATCTTCAGGGAGGGAAGGGGGAGCTGTTTTTT
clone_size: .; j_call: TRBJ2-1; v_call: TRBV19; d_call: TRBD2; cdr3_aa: CASSIQREAHSYNEQFF; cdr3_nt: TGTGCCAGTAGTATCCAGCGGGAGGCCCACTCCTACAATGAGCAGTTCTTC
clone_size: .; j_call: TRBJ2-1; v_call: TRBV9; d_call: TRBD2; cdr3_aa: CASSVRGGVADNEQFF; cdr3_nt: TGTGCCAGCAGCGTCCGGGGGGGGGTAGCGGACAATGAGCAGTTCTTC
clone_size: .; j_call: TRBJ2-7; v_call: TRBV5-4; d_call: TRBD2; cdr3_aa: CASSPGRVRYEQYF; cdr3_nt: TGTGCCAGCAGCCCCGGGAGGGTGCGATACGAGCAGTACTTC
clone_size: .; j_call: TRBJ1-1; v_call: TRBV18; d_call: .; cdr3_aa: CASSPTKPTVVGEAFF; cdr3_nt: TGTGCCAGCTCACCAACTAAACCGACAGTGGTAGGTGAAGCTTTCTTT
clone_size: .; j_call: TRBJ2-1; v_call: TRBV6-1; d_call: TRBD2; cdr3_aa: CASTPGLNVNEQFF; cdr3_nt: TGTGCCAGCACTCCGGGACTAAATGTGAATGAGCAGTTCTTC
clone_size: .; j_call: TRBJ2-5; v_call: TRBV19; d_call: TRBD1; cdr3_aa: CASSPGGGDTSPIGETQYF; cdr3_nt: TGTGCCAGTAGCCCAGGGGGTGGGGACACCTCACCAATTGGGGAGACCCAGTACTTC
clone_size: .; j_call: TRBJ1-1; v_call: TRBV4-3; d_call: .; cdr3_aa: CASSQDSSERGAFF; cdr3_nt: TGCGCCAGCAGCCAAGATTCTTCGGAGCGGGGGGCTTTCTTT
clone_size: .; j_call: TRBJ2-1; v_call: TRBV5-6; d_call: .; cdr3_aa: CASSHRDWENNEQFF; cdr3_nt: TGTGCCAGCAGCCACCGGGACTGGGAGAACAATGAGCAGTTCTTC
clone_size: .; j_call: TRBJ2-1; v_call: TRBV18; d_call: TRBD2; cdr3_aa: CASSPLRTSGNEQFF; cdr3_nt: TGTGCCAGCTCACCACTGAGGACTAGCGGCAATGAGCAGTTCTTC
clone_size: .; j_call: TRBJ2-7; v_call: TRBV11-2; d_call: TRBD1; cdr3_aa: CASSLDLGTGLPYEQYF; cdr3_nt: TGTGCCAGCAGCTTAGATCTAGGGACAGGCCTTCCGTACGAGCAGTACTTC